This T cell receptor beta chain emerged from a study of identical twins. TCRdb ran MiXCR on the 5' RACE reads and lists one entry per CDR3 protein. The sample has 400,000 to 550,000 distinct CDR3 sequences; 20% to 25% are singletons. V lost 0 bases to trimming and J lost 3 bases, with 6 bases between them. Germline V lookup: CDR1 LGHNA, CDR2 YSLEER. This CDR3 region has 15 residues. These data were also reused for a study on T cells expressing NK-cell markers.

The chain is built from TRBV4-3 and TRBJ2-6; D ambiguous. Material for sequencing was CD4+ T cells sorted from blood. The source is a woman younger than 35 in good health. CDR3 in amino acids: CASSQDPDGANVLTF. CDR3 nucleotides: TGCGCCAGCAGCCAAGATCCGGATGGGGCCAACGTCCTGACTTTC.